This is a list of T cell receptor beta chains from one sample in a study of response to subunit inactivated influenza vaccine. TCRdb re-called the RT-PCR reads with MiXCR, one entry per CDR3 protein. The sample has some 540,000 distinct CDR3 sequences, roughly a quarter seen once; the top ten hold 2.5% to 3.5%. The same data also went into a second study, on T cells expressing NK-cell markers.

Sequencing used CD4+ T cells sorted from PBMCs, obtained 11 to 12 days after vaccination. All receptors derive from a man aged 45-65 years who received an inactivated influenza vaccine. The conserved cysteine and the conserved F or W are not part of the CDR3 here. Each record gives: J gene, V gene, clone size, CDR3 protein. Size values are once, few and many counts, or a class for expanded clones, and some rows have none.

TRBJ2-3,TRBV12-3/TRBV12-4,few,ASSPGTSGRLGTQY
TRBJ2-3,TRBV10-3,NA,AINVGTGTTDTQY
TRBJ2-7,TRBV12-3/TRBV12-4,NA,ASSSPTWEQY
TRBJ1-1,TRBV7-2,NA,ASSSPQGWTEAF
TRBJ2-3,TRBV6-1,NA,ASRERQGLLTSTDTQY
TRBJ2-5,TRBV5-1,few,ASSSGTSGLRETQY
TRBJ2-7,TRBV12-3/TRBV12-4,few,ASSLYSYYEQY
TRBJ2-1,TRBV29-1,NA,SARRTGMYNEQF
TRBJ1-4,TRBV6-1,NA,ASTGRGRNEKLF
TRBJ2-1,TRBV5-1,NA,ASSLQGQGASSEQF
TRBJ1-2,TRBV6-1,few,ASRLTDDPSHYGYT
TRBJ1-4,TRBV12-3/TRBV12-4,many,ASSMRTDSNEKLF
TRBJ1-5,TRBV20-1,NA,SASSTPSNQPQH
TRBJ2-7,TRBV20-1,few,SATRPSGNDEQY
TRBJ2-2,TRBV15,few,ATSRDRAPTGELF
TRBJ2-7,TRBV20-1,NA,SADSGGEQY
TRBJ2-7,TRBV12-3/TRBV12-4,many,ASSPDNSYEQY
TRBJ2-1,TRBV15,NA,ATSSEKTGTTEQF
TRBJ1-1,TRBV2,few,ASSRGRPGTGFTEAF
TRBJ2-2,TRBV5-1,NA,ASSLVQGAAGELF
TRBJ2-5,TRBV29-1,few,SVGTGTGWETQY
TRBJ2-5,TRBV7-2,NA,ASSLVGTGRKETQY
TRBJ2-1,TRBV4-1,NA,ASSQDLAIEQF
TRBJ2-1,TRBV4-3,NA,ASSQSLAANEQF
TRBJ2-6,TRBV28,few,ASSLGGQGSSGANVLT
TRBJ2-3,TRBV7-8,NA,ASSTRLAGDTQY
TRBJ1-1,TRBV5-1,few,ASTQGTGGLTEAF
TRBJ2-7,TRBV11-2,NA,ASSLVSGGMNEQY
TRBJ1-5,TRBV11-2,few,ASSLSTGSQPQH
TRBJ2-3,TRBV6-5,few,ASSYSRGTGVIDTQY
TRBJ1-5,TRBV20-1,NA,SARGPAGQPQH
TRBJ2-7,TRBV5-1,NA,ASSLPGYGEQY
TRBJ2-3,TRBV12-3/TRBV12-4,NA,ASILGGLEDTQY
TRBJ2-3,TRBV6-4,NA,ASSDLAGGREDSDTQY